This T cell receptor beta chain stems from a study of graft-versus-host responses after intestinal transplantation. The overall study: Recipients had multivisceral, liver-intestinal, or isolated intestinal transplants. Each recipient received anti-thymocyte globulin induction, then tacrolimus and steroids for about three years.

Repertoires were generated with immunoSEQ multiplex PCR, while TCRdb's copy carries only in-frame clones and drops some. The table lists about 51,000 clones, about 89% of them singletons. Findings and caveats of the study: Ileal or blood samples showed some GvH clones first, and such clones were also found in recipient marrow.

Comment on this clone: Its antigen remains unknown.

The CDR3 runs 15 residues. V lost 6 bases, J lost 0 bases, and 5 bases stayed unmatched. Germline V gene lookup returns CDR1 SNHLY and CDR2 FYNNEI. The clonotype comes from a human donor who was the organ donor for an intestinal transplant. The chain has TRBV2 and TRBJ1-5; 7 nucleotides align to TRBD1. The source was unstimulated CD4+ T cells sorted from spleen or lymph node cells, collected before transplant. DNA for the CDR3: TGTGCCAGCAGGACAGGGTACGTTAGCAATCAGCCCCAGCATTTT. This encodes CASRTGYVSNQPQHF. Full variable domain (rest looked up from reference TRBV2 and TRBJ1-5): EPEVTQTPSHQVTQMGQEVILRCVPISNHLYFYWYRQILGQKVEFLVSFYNNEISEKSEIFDDQFSVERPDGSNFTLKIRSTKLEDSAMYFCASRTGYVSNQPQHFGDGTRLSIL.